These 32 T cell receptor beta chains were all obtained from the same sample, sequenced in a study of T cell changes during pregnancy in multiple sclerosis. Clones were sequenced by immunoSEQ multiplex PCR, and TCRdb holds only the in-frame ones, with some missing. This table holds tens of thousands of clones, more than 70% found once. Sequencing was performed on CD8+ T cells from peripheral blood mononuclear cells, taken after pregnancy. These TCRs come from a female donor in good health, enrolled as a control in a pregnancy study.

CDR3 nucleotide sequence: TGTGCCAGCACTACACAGGTTGGTCAGCCCCAGCATTTT. It translates to CASTTQVGQPQHF. The J gene is TRBJ1-5, the V gene TRBV6-5; D is possibly TRBD1 (5 bases). The CDR3 contains 13 residues. V lost 7 bases to trimming and J lost 6 bases, with 13 bases between them. Germline V lookup: CDR1 MNHEY, CDR2 SVGAGI.

The chain has TRBV6-5 and TRBJ2-5, with D tentatively TRBD2 (6 bases). The V end lost 8 bases, the J end lost 4 bases, and 14 bases lay between the germline ends. CDR3 length: 13 residues. CDR1 is MNHEY, CDR2 SVGAGI, per germline. The CDR3 loop reads CASGAGSGETQYF. In nucleotides, the CDR3 is TGTGCCAGCGGGGCGGGGTCCGGAGAGACCCAGTACTTC.

This sequence joins TRBV7-9 and TRBJ1-1; D uncertain. Germline values: CDR1 SEHNR, CDR2 FQNEAQ (reference sequence). V dropped 2 bases and J dropped 1 base, with 23 bases sitting between them. The CDR3 has 19 amino acids. CDR3 region: CASSLRSPVQVIPNTEAFF. DNA of the CDR3: TGTGCCAGCAGCTTACGTAGCCCAGTCCAAGTTATACCGAACACTGAAGCTTTCTTT.

V usage is TRBV19 and J usage is TRBJ1-1; maybe TRBD1 (5 bases). The CDR3 totals 14 residues. The germline V gene has CDR1 LNHDA and CDR2 SQIVND (reference sequence). The CDR3 sequence is CGPQSWAGDTEAFF. The CDR3 DNA sequence: TGTGGCCCTCAGTCGTGGGCGGGGGACACTGAAGCTTTCTTT.

The CDR3: CATSRDGYGDIYGYTF. The CDR3 region has the DNA TGTGCCACCAGCAGAGATGGATATGGGGACATTTATGGCTACACCTTC. The V gene is TRBV15, the J gene TRBJ1-2; a weak D match, TRBD1 (6 bases). Germline-derived CDR1 and CDR2 are LNHNV and YYDKDF (reference sequence). V was cut by 0 bases and J by 5 bases, with 16 bases left in between. The CDR3 consists of 16 residues.

The chain carries TRBV7-2 and TRBJ1-1; perhaps TRBD1 as D (5 bases). Deletions cut 2 bases from V and 1 base from J, with 8 bases between. The germline V gene encodes CDR1 SGHTA and CDR2 FQGNSA. This CDR3 comprises 14 residues. The CDR3 DNA follows: TGTGCCAGCAGCTTACAGGGAGGGAACACTGAAGCTTTCTTT. This encodes CASSLQGGNTEAFF. Complete variable domain (other parts from reference TRBV7-2 and TRBJ1-1): GAGVSQSPSNKVTEKGKDVELRCDPISGHTALYWYRQSLGQGLEFLIYFQGNSAPDKSGLPSDRFSAERTGGSVSTLTIQRTQQEDSAVYLCASSLQGGNTEAFFGQGTRLTVV.

J is TRBJ2-3 and V is TRBV4-1; a possible D gene is TRBD1 (5 bases). Per germline, CDR1 MGHRA and CDR2 YSYEKL. Trimming took 6 bases from V and 5 from J, leaving 12 bases between them. This CDR3 contains 13 residues. The CDR3 sequence is CASSPQGKDTQYF. CDR3 in DNA: TGCGCCAGCAGTCCTCAGGGTAAAGATACGCAGTATTTT.

This clone appeared a single time. The V call is TRBV7-2, the J call TRBJ2-3; perhaps TRBD1 as D (6 bases). The ends were cut back, 3 bases at V and 4 bases at J, with 20 bases in the middle. Per germline, CDR1 SGHTA and CDR2 FQGNSA. This CDR3 has 17 residues. The CDR3 region is CASSLRAAGDVADTQYF. The DNA for the CDR3 is TGTGCCAGCAGCTTGCGGGCGGCAGGGGATGTTGCAGATACGCAGTATTTT.

The rearrangement joins TRBV5-8 to TRBJ2-7; D call uncertain. CDR3 length: 17 residues. Germline CDR1 SGHTS, CDR2 YDEGEE. V was clipped by 0 bases and J by 5 bases, with 21 bases between them. DNA of the CDR3: TGTGCCAGCAGCTTGGACGGTTCGAGGAAGGAAGTCCACGAGCAGTACTTC. Amino acid sequence: CASSLDGSRKEVHEQYF.

This chain uses TRBV7-9 with TRBJ1-1; D not certain. Germline lookup yields CDR1 SEHNR and CDR2 FQNEAQ (reference sequence). CDR3 length: 11 residues. Trimming removed 11 bases from V and 4 bases from J, with 11 bases in between. Written as DNA, the CDR3 is TGTGCCGGCGGGGTCGGCACTGAAGCTTTCTTT. Its translation is CAGGVGTEAFF.

Comments on this clone: Germline and junction disagree at one end, which may indicate a read error. The genes are TRBV7-7 and TRBJ2-5; 8 nucleotides agree with TRBD2. The CDR3 contains 14 residues. Looked up from germline, CDR1 is SSHAT and CDR2 is FNYEAQ (reference sequence). The CDR3 spells CASSLGTGGETQYF. In DNA form, the CDR3 reads TGTGCTAGCAGCTTAGGGACGGGGGGGGAGACCCAGTACTTC.

CDR3 region: CASSSRLAGGTDTQYF. The CDR3 DNA follows: TGTGCCAGCAGTTCCCGACTAGCGGGGGGCACAGATACGCAGTATTTT. This rearrangement joins TRBV27 to TRBJ2-3; TRBD2 agrees at 12 bases. CDR1 MNHEY and CDR2 SMNVEV come from the germline V gene (reference sequence). The CDR3 sequence is 16 residues long. The V and J ends lost 4 bases and 1 base, in that order; junction bases with no gene match: 3.

The chain uses TRBV19 and TRBJ2-7; tentatively, D is TRBD1 (6 bases). Germline lookup yields CDR1 LNHDA and CDR2 SQIVND (reference sequence). The V end lost 3 bases, the J end lost 4 bases, and 10 bases lay between the germline ends. The CDR3 has 13 residues. The DNA for the CDR3 is TGTGCCAGTAGTATCCTCACAGGGTACGAGCAGTACTTC. As protein: CASSILTGYEQYF. The variable domain in full, completed from reference TRBV19 and TRBJ2-7, reads DGGITQSPKYLFRKEGQNVTLSCEQNLNHDAMYWYRQDPGQGLRLIYYSQIVNDFQKGDIAEGYSVSREKKESFPLTVTSAQKNPTAFYLCASSILTGYEQYFGPGTRLTVT.

This rearrangement joins TRBV7-6 to TRBJ2-7; 7 bases are shared with TRBD2. The germline CDR1 and CDR2 sequences are SGHVS and FNYEAQ. Trimming took 4 bases from V and 1 from J; bases not matched to a gene: 10. This CDR3 region has 16 residues. CDR3 bases: TGTGCCAGCAGCTCTTCTGGGGGGGGGTATTCCTACGAGCAGTACTTC. Its protein product is CASSSSGGGYSYEQYF.

The gene calls are TRBV18 and TRBJ1-2; 7 bases are a match to TRBD1. V trimming: 5 bases; J trimming: 3 bases; junction bases outside the gene matches: 3. Germline-derived CDR1 and CDR2 are KGHSH and LQKENI. The CDR3 contains 13 residues. In nucleotides, the CDR3 is TGTGCCAGCTCAGCAGGGACAGACTATGGCTACACCTTC. It is translated as CASSAGTDYGYTF.

The V gene is TRBV28, the J gene TRBJ1-4; D gene unclear. The CDR3 totals 15 residues. The V gene's germline CDR1 is MDHEN and CDR2 SYDVKM. The germline V and J ends were trimmed by 4 bases and 0 bases, with 9 bases remaining between them. The CDR3: CASSSRVATNEKLFF. The CDR3, as DNA: TGTGCCAGCAGTTCCCGGGTGGCAACTAATGAAAAACTGTTTTTT.

As regards this clone: Germline is not matched at one junction end, which may reflect a read error. The chain recombines TRBV4-3 with TRBJ1-5; 10 positions agree with TRBD1. Germline CDR1 and CDR2: LGHNA and YSLEER. This CDR3 region has 16 residues. This CDR3 is CAGSPRTGGTNQPQHF. The CDR3 nucleotides read TGCGCCGGCAGCCCTAGGACAGGGGGGACCAATCAGCCCCAGCATTTT.

This chain links TRBV7-9 with TRBJ2-7; 7 positions agree with TRBD2. Unmatched junction bases numbered 13, after V lost 5 bases and J lost 6 bases. Germline CDR1 SEHNR, CDR2 FQNEAQ (reference sequence). This CDR3 is 15 amino acids long. CDR3 sequence: CASSPATSYGVEQYF. CDR3 DNA sequence: TGTGCCAGCAGCCCAGCGACTAGCTACGGGGTCGAGCAGTACTTC.

Of note for this clone: This same CDR3 is encoded by further DNA sequences in the sample. The rearrangement joins TRBV6-6 to TRBJ1-5; a possible D gene is TRBD1 (5 bases). The CDR3 covers 14 residues. Germline V gene lookup returns CDR1 MNHNY and CDR2 SVGAGI (reference sequence). The V end was cut by 3 bases, the J end by 3 bases, with 9 bases between. CDR3 loop: CASSYAGVNQPQHF. In DNA, the CDR3 is TGTGCCAGCAGTTATGCGGGGGTCAATCAGCCCCAGCATTTT.

V gene TRBV7-9 combines with J gene TRBJ1-4, with TRBD1 matching 7 bases. Germline trimming cut 4 bases from V and 4 bases from J; bases unmatched to any gene: 6. This CDR3 is built from 15 residues. The germline V gene has CDR1 SEHNR and CDR2 FQNEAQ (reference sequence). CDR3 protein: CASSSRQGINEKLFF. CDR3 sequence (DNA): TGTGCCAGCAGCTCCAGACAGGGAATTAATGAAAAACTGTTTTTT.

This clone was counted a single time. The chain links TRBV18 to TRBJ1-5, with TRBD1 as a possible D gene (5 bases). Per the germline V gene, CDR1 is KGHSH and CDR2 is LQKENI. Deletions cut 6 bases from V and 6 bases from J, with 9 bases between. The CDR3 covers 12 residues. CDR3 protein: CASSRTSQPQHF. The CDR3 DNA follows: TGTGCCAGCTCGAGGACATCTCAGCCCCAGCATTTT. Full variable domain (missing parts from reference TRBV18 and TRBJ1-5): NAGVMQNPRHLVRRRGQEARLRCSPMKGHSHVYWYRQLPEEGLKFMVYLQKENIIDESGMPKERFSAEFPKEGPSILRIQQVVRGDSAAYFCASSRTSQPQHFGDGTRLSIL.

The chain carries TRBV7-9 and TRBJ1-2; D gene unclear. The length of the CDR3 is 13 residues. V lost 0 bases and J 6 bases, leaving 8 bases between the germline ends. CDR1 and CDR2 from the germline V gene are SEHNR and FQNEAQ (reference sequence). The CDR3 DNA reads as TGTGCCAGCAGCTTAGCAGGAGAAGATGGCTACACCTTC. This codes for CASSLAGEDGYTF.

V is TRBV7-2 and J is TRBJ1-3, with 8 bases identical to TRBD1. The CDR3 totals 14 residues. The junction had 10 bases not matched to a gene; V was cut back by 8 bases and J by 7 bases. Germline CDR1 is SGHTA and CDR2 is FQGNSA. The CDR3 coding sequence is TGTGCCAGCTCTAGGCTGACAGGGGTGAACACCATATATTTT. Its translation is CASSRLTGVNTIYF.

CDR3 amino acids: CASSLAGGMGTDTQYF. CDR3 bases: TGTGCCAGCAGCTTAGCGGGGGGTATGGGCACAGATACGCAGTATTTT. The V call is TRBV7-8, the J call TRBJ2-3, with a possible D match to TRBD2 (6 bases). Trimming left V 0 bases short and J 1 base short, with 11 bases between. The germline V gene has CDR1 SGHVS and CDR2 FQNEAQ. There are 16 residues in the CDR3.

The chain joins TRBV11-3 to TRBJ2-2; 7 bases align to TRBD1. CDR1 SGHNT and CDR2 YENEEA come from the germline V gene. The V segment lost 5 bases and the J segment 5 bases; nucleotides outside the gene matches: 8. The CDR3 sequence is 15 residues long. CDR3 sequence: CASSDPPGGTGELFF. The CDR3 coding sequence is TGTGCCAGCAGCGATCCTCCAGGGGGAACCGGGGAGCTGTTTTTT.

The chain has TRBV10-3 and TRBJ1-2; 9 nucleotides line up with TRBD1. The V gene end was trimmed by 6 bases and the J gene end by 4 bases; junction bases not matched to a gene: 21. This CDR3 comprises 19 residues. Germline V gene sequence: CDR1 ENHRY, CDR2 SYGVKD. CDR3 bases: TGTGCCATCAGAGCAACCCCCCTATCCGGGACAGGGAAGTTCTATGGCTACACCTTC. It translates to CAIRATPLSGTGKFYGYTF.

The rearrangement uses TRBV19 and TRBJ1-2, with TRBD1 identical over 8 bases. The CDR3 runs to 13 residues. Per germline, CDR1 LNHDA and CDR2 SQIVND (reference sequence). Trimming at V came to 2 bases and at J to 6 bases, leaving 2 bases not matched to a gene. The CDR3 region is CASSIPGGDGYTF. DNA for the CDR3: TGTGCCAGTAGTATACCAGGGGGCGATGGCTACACCTTC.

The chain employs TRBV27 and TRBJ1-1; the match to TRBD1 covers 8 bases. V gave up 4 bases and J gave up 8 bases; unmatched junction bases: 9. Looked up from germline, CDR1 is MNHEY and CDR2 is SMNVEV (reference sequence). The CDR3 totals 14 residues. In DNA, the CDR3 is TGTGCCAGCAGTTCCTCAATGAGACAGGGGGAAGCTTTCTTT. Translating gives CASSSSMRQGEAFF.

The rearrangement joins TRBV7-6 to TRBJ1-4, with unresolved D. The V end was cut by 2 bases, the J end by 0 bases, with 13 bases between. Per the germline V gene, CDR1 is SGHVS and CDR2 is FNYEAQ. The CDR3 spans 17 residues. The CDR3 DNA reads TGTGCCAGCAGCTTAAATGACGGAGTAACAACTAATGAAAAACTGTTTTTT. This sequence encodes CASSLNDGVTTNEKLFF.

The rearrangement links TRBV9 to TRBJ2-7; D might be TRBD1 (5 bases). This CDR3 has 12 amino acids. Looked up from germline, CDR1 is SGDLS and CDR2 is YYNGEE. V was shortened by 3 bases and J by 7 bases, with 11 bases between the two germline ends. The CDR3 region has the DNA TGTGCCAGCAGCGGCAGCTCAGGGGAGCAGTACTTC. Its translation is CASSGSSGEQYF.

The chain combines TRBV2 with TRBJ2-5; 8 nucleotides agree with TRBD2. The length of the CDR3 is 16 residues. Germline V lookup: CDR1 SNHLY, CDR2 FYNNEI. V dropped 3 bases and J dropped 7; count of bases not matched to a gene: 13. For the CDR3, the DNA is TGTGCCAGCAGTGATGGGAGCGGGGGACCGGTGGGGACCCAGTACTTC. Translating it yields CASSDGSGGPVGTQYF.

The chain combines TRBV18 with TRBJ2-7, with D unclear. CDR1 is KGHSH and CDR2 is LQKENI in the germline V gene. V was trimmed by 3 bases and J by 2 bases, leaving 8 bases between them. This CDR3 has 13 residues. Written as DNA, the CDR3 is TGTGCCAGCTCACCTGGGCCGACCTACGAGCAGTACTTC. Its translation: CASSPGPTYEQYF.